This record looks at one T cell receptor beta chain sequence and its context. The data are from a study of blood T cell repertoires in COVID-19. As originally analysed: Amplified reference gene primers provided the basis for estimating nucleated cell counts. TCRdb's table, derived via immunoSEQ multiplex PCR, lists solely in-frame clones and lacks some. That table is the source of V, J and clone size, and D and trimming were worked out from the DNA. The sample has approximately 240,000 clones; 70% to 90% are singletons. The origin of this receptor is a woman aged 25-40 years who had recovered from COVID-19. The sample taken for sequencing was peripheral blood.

This chain's CDR3 is CASSQGTGHLNEQYF. In DNA form, the CDR3 reads TGTGCCAGCAGCCAAGGGACAGGGCATTTGAACGAGCAGTACTTC. V gene TRBV14 combines with J gene TRBJ2-7; 8 positions match TRBD1. This CDR3 is 15 amino acids long. The trim removed 1 base at V and 5 bases at J, leaving 7 bases unmatched. The germline gives CDR1 SGHDN, CDR2 FVKESK.